This T cell receptor (beta chain) was captured by sequencing in a study of T cells in Graves' hyperthyroidism and ophthalmopathy (dated by TCRdb to the late 2010s). Some background on the complete study: Peripheral blood was sampled at the time of initial diagnosis, prior to any treatment. An independent validation cohort of under 20 hyperthyroidism patients and 17 patients who later progressed to ophthalmopathy tested prospective prediction of ophthalmopathy. In addition, the study compared T-cell repertoires in thyroid tissue and in blood from roughly 6 Graves' hyperthyroidism patients. A discovery cohort of roughly 96 patients, roughly 45 with Graves' ophthalmopathy and roughly 59 with stable Graves' hyperthyroidism, was used to find distinguishing TCR V-J signatures. The roughly 91 discovery patients were randomly divided into training and test sets at a 7:3 ratio. The paper reports TCR Vbeta CDR3 sequencing of approximately 130 peripheral blood samples: around 45 ophthalmopathy, roughly 80 hyperthyroidism and 17 progressor patients. Once sampling was done, hyperthyroidism patients were given methimazole at a starting dose of 30 mg daily, whereas ophthalmopathy patients were given high-dose intravenous methylprednisolone. Overall results and qualifications from the work: No statistical method was used to set the sample size in advance, and investigators knew the group allocation. Blood samples also contained most of the expanded thyroid clonotypes (frequency above 0.001), which suggests that blood repertoires may reflect thyroid immune responses. During validation, the model predicted progression to ophthalmopathy a median of about 6.3 months ahead of onset, with approximately 71% sensitivity and roughly 72% specificity. A 13 V-J signature model separated ophthalmopathy from stable hyperthyroidism, with approximately 87% sensitivity and about 81% specificity in cross-validation and 80%/75% in testing.

On this clonotype: Its target antigen remains unknown. Per-nucleotide qualities are absent, and no much larger clonotype sits a single base away.

Amplification of TCR beta CDR3 regions was carried out from RNA transcripts. The TCR CDR3 was subjected to a first round of RT-PCR using the HTBI primer set and the Qiagen OneStep RT-PCR kit. Libraries were constructed in a second round of multiplex PCR, after which size selection and purification were carried out. The libraries were sequenced on an Illumina HiSeq2000 using paired-end 100 bp reads. As for how the authors treated the data: SOAPnuke was used to process the raw data, throwing out any read that contained adapters or uncalled bases, had a mean Phred below 15, or lacked an exact constant-primer or identifier match. COPE v1.2.5 was used to merge the high-quality paired reads, and each unique nucleotide sequence was defined as a clonotype. MiTCR v1.1 was used to align clonotypes to the IMGT TRBV, TRBD and TRBJ reference segments. Analysis was restricted to V-J combinations with a frequency above 0.0001, which covered roughly 99% of repertoires. A TCS score was defined as the ratio of F50 (clonal expansion) to E x V (chaos), with BLOSUM62-based TCRdist applied between CDR3 peptides within each V-J. Welch's t-statistics and random forest reduced just over 500 V-J features to about 13, which were used in a naive Bayes classifier (R e1071). The public reads were reprocessed in TCRdb via fastp at Q25 and MiXCR, keeping in-frame beta chains. Each CDR3 protein gets just one entry, which takes the most common genes and DNA from the rows behind it. Here the V and J calls rest on TCRdb's processing, not on the authors' analysis. The sample records 500,000 to 550,000 distinct CDR3 sequences, about 20% of which are singletons. About 45% of the sample comes from the top ten.

In the ophthalmopathy patients, disease was moderately to severely active, with a Clinical Activity Score of 3 or more, a NOSPECS grade of 4 or more, and a duration of less than 3 months. Exclusion was applied to patients with uncontrolled infections, other autoimmune diseases, pregnancy or lactation. Diagnoses relied on clinical symptoms, serum thyroxine and TRAb, thyroid ultrasound and orbital computed tomography. PBMCs were separated from under 11 ml of fresh peripheral blood using Ficoll-Paque density gradient centrifugation. Total RNA was extracted with Trizol reagent, and quality was checked on an Agilent 2100 Bioanalyzer. The CDR1 and CDR2 encoded by the germline V gene are MNHNS and SASEGT. V has 6 bases trimmed and J has 5 bases trimmed; junction bases matching no gene number 10. There are 17 amino acids in the CDR3, from cysteine to phenylalanine inclusive. Only the CDR3 portion is preserved as DNA: 51 bases, with reading frame beginning at the first base.

This clonotype was obtained from a man aged 35 to 55 with Graves' ophthalmopathy. Recombination joined TRBV6-1 with TRBJ2-3; 14 central bases correspond to TRBD2. Input material: blood. This receptor has the CDR3 CASSHRTSGGPEDTQYF. Read as DNA, the sequence is TGTGCCAGCAGCCACCGGACTAGCGGGGGGCCGGAAGATACGCAGTATTTT.